The clone carrying this TCR beta chain appeared a few times. As yet, its antigen is unknown. The record originates from a study of beta chain features in type 1 diabetes. As every portion of the isolated RNA was reverse transcribed, the sequencing read expressed TCRB transcripts. It was found that naive, central memory and regulatory T cell samples averaged around 3.5 million reads. The table came from immunoSEQ multiplex PCR; TCRdb's copy has only in-frame clones and leaves some out. Among nearly 700,000 clones, about an eighth were seen once, and the ten largest hold approximately 0.02%. Study-wide findings and caveats: Shorter TCRB CDR3s, moderately but significantly so, marked every one of the four CD4+ subsets in Type 1 diabetes patients.

The TCR comes from a man aged 18 to 29 with type 1 diabetes. Sequenced material: naive CD4+ T cells from blood.

CDR3 amino acids: CAWSVRQGSLETQYF. The CDR3 DNA is TGTGCCTGGAGTGTACGTCAGGGTAGCCTAGAGACCCAGTACTTC. V usage is TRBV30 and J usage is TRBJ2-5; maybe TRBD1 (5 bases). Looked up from germline, CDR1 is GTSNPN and CDR2 is SVGIG (reference sequence). Trimming pared 0 bases from V and 4 bases from J, leaving 15 bases between. The CDR3 has 15 residues.